Presented here are 27 T cell receptor beta chains from one specimen sequenced in a study of blood T cell repertoires in COVID-19. Here immunoSEQ multiplex PCR was the method, and the copy in TCRdb shows in-frame clones only, minus some. This table holds some 140,000 clones, 84% found once. Sequencing used PBMCs or T cells enriched from blood (not recorded which). The receptors were sampled from a man between 40 and 49 years old with acute COVID-19.

On this clone itself: Other DNA sequences in the same sample also yield this CDR3. This rearrangement joins TRBV7-9 to TRBJ2-3, with a tentative D call TRBD2 (6 bases). The CDR3 extends over 12 amino acids. Trimming shortened V by 2 bases and J by 6 bases, and 6 bases separated the two germline ends. Looked up from germline, CDR1 is SEHNR and CDR2 is FQNEAQ (reference sequence). The CDR3: CASSLSGDTQYF. DNA of the CDR3: TGTGCCAGCAGCTTAAGCGGGGATACGCAGTATTTT.

The chain is built from TRBV10-1 and TRBJ1-1; no reliable D call. CDR1 is WNHNN and CDR2 is SYGVQD in the germline V gene (reference sequence). Trimming took off 2 bases at V and 4 bases at J, with 8 bases between the two ends. CDR3 size: 13 residues. Here the CDR3 reads CASSENAGTEAFF. Here the CDR3 DNA reads TGCGCCAGCAGTGAGAACGCAGGCACTGAAGCTTTCTTT.

The V gene is TRBV4-2, the J gene TRBJ1-3; D unresolved. Looked up from germline, CDR1 is LGHNA and CDR2 is YNFKEQ. The CDR3 has 13 amino acids. V was clipped by 1 base and J by 7 bases, with 8 bases between them. The CDR3 is CASSQVPENTIYF. The CDR3 DNA reads as TGTGCCAGCAGCCAAGTTCCGGAGAACACCATATATTTT.

The rearrangement joins TRBV5-1 to TRBJ1-1, with D possibly being TRBD1 (6 bases). V dropped 4 bases and J dropped 6 bases, with 22 bases sitting between them. Germline CDR1 SGHRS, CDR2 YFSETQ. The length of the CDR3 is 16 residues. The CDR3 DNA sequence: TGCGCCAGCAGCCCCGGACAGACTTGGTTTGGCTCTGAAGCTTTCTTT. Its translation: CASSPGQTWFGSEAFF.

The V and J genes are TRBV11-3 and TRBJ2-3; weak D call: TRBD2 (6 bases). Germline CDR1 is SGHNT and CDR2 is YENEEA. V lost 5 bases and J 2 bases, leaving 14 bases between the germline ends. This CDR3 contains 15 residues. The CDR3 DNA reads as TGTGCCAGCAGCCTTAGCGGATGGGACACAGATACGCAGTATTTT. Translated: CASSLSGWDTDTQYF. The full variable domain, rest sourced from reference TRBV11-3 and TRBJ2-3, is EAGVVQSPRYKIIEKKQPVAFWCNPISGHNTLYWYLQNLGQGPELLIRYENEEAVDDSQLPKDRFSAERLKGVDSTLKIQPAELGDSAVYLCASSLSGWDTDTQYFGPGTRLTVL.

The rearrangement uses TRBV19 and TRBJ1-5, with no clear D. The length of the CDR3 is 14 residues. In germline, CDR1 is LNHDA, CDR2 SQIVND (reference sequence). V lost 3 bases to trimming and J lost 4 bases, with 10 bases between them. The CDR3 sequence is CASSIEFLNQPQHF. CDR3 coding DNA: TGTGCCAGTAGTATCGAGTTTCTTAATCAGCCCCAGCATTTT. The full variable domain, in which reference TRBV19 and TRBJ1-5 provide the parts outside the CDR3, is DGGITQSPKYLFRKEGQNVTLSCEQNLNHDAMYWYRQDPGQGLRLIYYSQIVNDFQKGDIAEGYSVSREKKESFPLTVTSAQKNPTAFYLCASSIEFLNQPQHFGDGTRLSIL.

This chain connects TRBV28 to TRBJ2-1, with D possibly TRBD1 on 6 matching bases. The germline V gene has CDR1 MDHEN and CDR2 SYDVKM. The CDR3 sequence is 13 residues long. V dropped 6 bases and J dropped 6 bases, with 12 bases sitting between them. CDR3 loop: CASSLGQLNEQFF. The CDR3 region has the DNA TGTGCCAGCAGCCTGGGACAACTCAATGAGCAGTTCTTC.

This chain joins TRBV7-9 and TRBJ2-5; 9 bases are shared with TRBD2. Germline V gene lookup returns CDR1 SEHNR and CDR2 FQNEAQ (reference sequence). Trimming cost V 5 bases and J 3 bases; bases outside gene matches: 1. The CDR3 consists of 13 residues. The CDR3 protein is CASSRLAEETQYF. The CDR3 DNA sequence: TGTGCCAGCAGCAGACTAGCGGAAGAGACCCAGTACTTC. Supplemented by reference TRBV7-9 and TRBJ2-5, the full variable domain reads DTGVSQNPRHKITKRGQNVTFRCDPISEHNRLYWYRQTLGQGPEFLTYFQNEAQLEKSRLLSDRFSAERPKGSFSTLEIQRTEQGDSAMYLCASSRLAEETQYFGPGTRLLVL.

The chain is built from TRBV30 and TRBJ1-5; perhaps TRBD1 as D (6 bases). The CDR3 has 14 residues. CDR1 is GTSNPN, CDR2 SVGIG, per germline (reference sequence). V was cut by 1 base and J by 4 bases, with 11 bases left in between. CDR3 protein: CAWSAQGRNQPQHF. CDR3 nucleotides: TGTGCCTGGAGTGCACAGGGCCGAAATCAGCCCCAGCATTTT.

This clone was detected a few times. The V call is TRBV19, the J call TRBJ2-1, with a weak D call TRBD1 (6 bases). The CDR3 consists of 15 residues. Trimming cost V 1 base and J 8 bases, with 15 bases left between them. The germline V gene has CDR1 LNHDA and CDR2 SQIVND (reference sequence). The CDR3 reads CASSIAVTGQHEQFF. CDR3 sequence (DNA): TGTGCCAGTAGTATAGCCGTCACAGGGCAACATGAGCAGTTCTTC.

The CDR3 DNA follows: TGTGCCAGCAGTGAAGGGGGACAGTATTTTTCACCCCTCCACTTT. Translating it yields CASSEGGQYFSPLHF. The chain is built from TRBV2 and TRBJ1-6; 7 bases fit TRBD1. Unmatched junction bases numbered 6, after V lost 1 base and J lost 9 bases. This CDR3 has 15 residues. Germline CDR1 reads SNHLY; CDR2 reads FYNNEI.

As concerns this clone: In the same sample, other DNA sequences code for this CDR3. The rearrangement uses TRBV7-2 and TRBJ2-5; no clear D gene. The length of the CDR3 is 11 residues. Germline lookup yields CDR1 SGHTA and CDR2 FQGNSA. Trimming stripped 5 bases from V and 3 bases from J, with 4 bases between. The CDR3 DNA is TGTGCCAGCAGCATCAAAGAGACCCAGTACTTC. It translates to CASSIKETQYF.

V is TRBV5-1 and J is TRBJ2-3; 9 bases agree with TRBD1. CDR1 is SGHRS and CDR2 is YFSETQ in the germline V gene. Trimming took 6 bases from V and 6 from J; bases not matched to a gene: 8. This CDR3 contains 14 residues. CDR3 bases: TGCGCCAGCACCCCCGGACAGGGGAGGGATACGCAGTATTTT. This encodes CASTPGQGRDTQYF.

J is TRBJ2-2 and V is TRBV6-2 or TRBV6-3; TRBD2 matches at 9 bases. The CDR3 consists of 15 residues. V was pared by 5 bases and J by 4 bases, with 5 bases of the junction left unmatched. Germline lookup yields CDR1 MNHEY and CDR2 SVGEGT. The CDR3 loop is CASSDGGRGTGELFF. In nucleotides, the CDR3 is TGTGCCAGCAGTGACGGCGGGAGGGGCACCGGGGAGCTGTTTTTT.

V gene TRBV6-5 combines with J gene TRBJ1-2; D possibly corresponds to TRBD1 (6 bases). The germline CDR1 and CDR2 sequences are MNHEY and SVGAGI. V shed 4 bases and J shed 2 bases, with 11 bases lying between them. The CDR3 covers 14 residues. This CDR3 is CASSSPGHNYGYTF. CDR3 bases: TGTGCCAGCAGTTCACCGGGACACAACTATGGCTACACCTTC.

The V and J genes are TRBV19 and TRBJ1-1; weak D call: TRBD1 (5 bases). The V end lost 5 bases, the J end lost 2 bases, and 9 bases lay between the germline ends. This CDR3 has 13 amino acids. Germline CDR1 LNHDA, CDR2 SQIVND (reference sequence). CDR3 sequence (DNA): TGTGCCAGTAGTTCGACAGTCAACACTGAAGCTTTCTTT. Its translation is CASSSTVNTEAFF.

This clone was seen a single time. The chain links TRBV28 to TRBJ2-7; 7 bases are shared with TRBD1. V dropped 6 bases and J dropped 2; count of bases not matched to a gene: 7. The CDR3 loop spans 14 amino acids. In germline, CDR1 is MDHEN, CDR2 SYDVKM. The CDR3 region is CASSPVTGTYEQYF. The CDR3 region has the DNA TGTGCCAGCAGCCCGGTGACAGGGACCTACGAGCAGTACTTC.

The chain uses TRBV4-3 and TRBJ2-7; possible D gene TRBD1, 5 bases. With 0 bases removed from V and 2 bases from J, the gap between germline ends came to 11 bases. This CDR3 spans 15 amino acids. Germline CDR1 and CDR2: LGHNA and YSLEER. The CDR3 protein is CASSQDWTSTYEQYF. CDR3 sequence (DNA): TGCGCCAGCAGCCAAGATTGGACATCTACCTACGAGCAGTACTTC.

The J gene is TRBJ2-3, the V gene TRBV7-2; TRBD2 might be the D (6 bases). This CDR3 has 17 residues. CDR1 and CDR2 (germline): SGHTA, FQGNSA. V lost 2 bases and J lost 0, with 15 bases in between. CDR3 in DNA: TGTGCCAGCAGCTTACGAGGGAGGTCGTCTAGCACAGATACGCAGTATTTT. Translation: CASSLRGRSSSTDTQYF.

The J gene is TRBJ1-1, the V gene TRBV3-1 (or the pseudogene TRBV3-2), with 7 bases matching TRBD1. In germline, CDR1 is LGHDT, CDR2 YNNKEL (reference sequence). The CDR3 length is 14 residues. V shed 2 bases and J 7 bases; nucleotides not matched to a gene: 7. CDR3 amino acids: CASSQRDREHEAFF. The CDR3 DNA sequence: TGTGCCAGCAGCCAACGAGACAGGGAACATGAAGCTTTCTTT.

This clone was seen more than once but under ten times. The chain carries TRBV28 and TRBJ2-3, with 10 bases lining up with TRBD2. The V gene's germline CDR1 is MDHEN and CDR2 SYDVKM. The V segment lost 3 bases and the J segment 1 base; nucleotides outside the gene matches: 4. The CDR3 extends over 16 amino acids. The CDR3 coding sequence is TGTGCCAGCAGTTTCCTAGCGGGAGCCCGCACAGATACGCAGTATTTT. It specifies CASSFLAGARTDTQYF.

The rearrangement uses TRBV27 and TRBJ2-3; D not certain. The CDR3 totals 15 residues. V lost 2 bases and J 2 bases, leaving 11 bases between the germline ends. Germline V gene sequence: CDR1 MNHEY, CDR2 SMNVEV (reference sequence). CDR3 in amino acids: CASSLGVVATDTQYF. The CDR3 bases are TGTGCCAGCAGTTTAGGCGTGGTAGCCACAGATACGCAGTATTTT.

The CDR3 DNA is TGCGCCAGCAGCTTTGGGGCCTCCGACGGGCAGCCCCAGCATTTT. The encoded protein is CASSFGASDGQPQHF. The V gene is TRBV5-1, the J gene TRBJ1-5; TRBD1 is a possible D gene (5 bases). Deletions cut 2 bases from V and 7 bases from J, with 16 bases between. This CDR3 has 15 amino acids. Germline CDR1 is SGHRS and CDR2 is YFSETQ.

The chain employs TRBV27 and TRBJ2-7, with 8 nucleotides matching TRBD2. J was trimmed by 1 base and V by 4 bases; bases with no gene match: 21. Per germline, CDR1 MNHEY and CDR2 SMNVEV (reference sequence). This CDR3 comprises 20 residues. CDR3 sequence (DNA): TGTGCCAGCAGTTATATTGGCGGGGGGCTCCGACCATCAAAATCCTACGAGCAGTACTTC. Protein sequence: CASSYIGGGLRPSKSYEQYF.

This clone was found once. This chain connects TRBV19 to TRBJ2-5, with TRBD1 matching 8 bases. In germline, CDR1 is LNHDA, CDR2 SQIVND (reference sequence). This CDR3 has 14 amino acids. The V segment lost 4 bases and the J segment 4 bases; nucleotides outside the gene matches: 5. The CDR3 DNA sequence: TGTGCCAGTAGTACCCAGGGGGCGGGAGAGACCCAGTACTTC. Translated: CASSTQGAGETQYF.

The V and J genes are TRBV5-4 and TRBJ2-7, with 8 bases matching TRBD2. The CDR3 loop spans 16 amino acids. Looked up from germline, CDR1 is SGHNT and CDR2 is YYREEE (reference sequence). V shed 4 bases, J shed 4 bases, and the junction held 13 bases outside the gene matches. Here the CDR3 DNA reads TGTGCCAGCAGCCCCCAGGGATCTAGCGGGTTATACGAGCAGTACTTC. Its translation is CASSPQGSSGLYEQYF.

V gene TRBV4-3 combines with J gene TRBJ2-7, with 8 positions matching TRBD1. The germline V gene has CDR1 LGHNA and CDR2 YSLEER. This CDR3 is built from 14 residues. V gave up 4 bases and J gave up 5 bases; unmatched junction bases: 7. The CDR3 DNA reads TGCGCCAGCAGCCTACAGGGGGAAGGCGACGAGCAGTACTTC. This sequence encodes CASSLQGEGDEQYF.